A single sample gave rise to the 31 T cell receptor beta chains below, sequenced in a study of blood T cell repertoires in COVID-19. Here immunoSEQ multiplex PCR was the method, and the copy in TCRdb shows in-frame clones only, minus some. The sample has about 240,000 clones, about four fifths seen once. Sequences were obtained from peripheral blood. The receptors here all came from a woman aged 18-29 years with acute or convalescent COVID-19.

The rearrangement links TRBV7-2 to TRBJ2-5; 11 bases fit TRBD2. CDR1 and CDR2 (germline): SGHTA, FQGNSA. V trimming: 3 bases; J trimming: 5 bases; junction bases outside the gene matches: 5. The CDR3 loop spans 15 amino acids. The CDR3 bases are TGTGCCAGCAGCTTTCTAGCGGGAGGTCTGGAGACCCAGTACTTC. This sequence encodes CASSFLAGGLETQYF. The entire variable domain, with the rest obtained from reference TRBV7-2 and TRBJ2-5, is as follows: GAGVSQSPSNKVTEKGKDVELRCDPISGHTALYWYRQSLGQGLEFLIYFQGNSAPDKSGLPSDRFSAERTGGSVSTLTIQRTQQEDSAVYLCASSFLAGGLETQYFGPGTRLLVL.

V usage is TRBV11-2 and J usage is TRBJ2-5; 10 bases match TRBD2. The germline V gene encodes CDR1 SGHAT and CDR2 FQNNGV. This CDR3 contains 19 residues. Germline trimming cut 4 bases from V and 5 bases from J; bases unmatched to any gene: 19. The CDR3 nucleotides read TGTGCCAGCAGCTCAAAACCAACAACCCAGACTAGCGGGTGGGAGACCCAGTACTTC. It specifies CASSSKPTTQTSGWETQYF.

V is TRBV28 and J is TRBJ2-7, with D possibly matching TRBD1 (6 bases). The CDR3 spans 16 residues. V was shortened by 1 base and J by 2 bases, with 15 bases between the two germline ends. Germline assignment: CDR1 MDHEN and CDR2 SYDVKM. Here the CDR3 DNA reads TGTGCCAGCAGTTTATCAGGGGTGGGGAATCCCTACGAGCAGTACTTC. As protein: CASSLSGVGNPYEQYF.

Written as DNA, the CDR3 is TGTGCCAGCACCCCGAATCGACTAGCGAATGAGCAGTTCTTC. Protein sequence: CASTPNRLANEQFF. The chain uses TRBV6-2 or TRBV6-3 and TRBJ2-1; TRBD2 aligns across 8 bases. With V trimmed by 7 bases and J by 7 bases, 9 bases remained unmatched. Germline V lookup: CDR1 MNHEY, CDR2 SVGEGT. The CDR3 is 14 residues long.

This sequence joins TRBV19 and TRBJ2-1; maybe TRBD2 (5 bases). With 3 bases removed from V and 7 bases from J, the gap between germline ends came to 16 bases. CDR1 is LNHDA and CDR2 is SQIVND in the germline V gene (reference sequence). The CDR3 is 15 amino acids. CDR3 in amino acids: CASSMESGRRNEQFF. In DNA, the CDR3 is TGTGCCAGTAGTATGGAAAGCGGAAGGCGGAATGAGCAGTTCTTC. The full variable domain, in which reference TRBV19 and TRBJ2-1 provide the parts outside the CDR3, is DGGITQSPKYLFRKEGQNVTLSCEQNLNHDAMYWYRQDPGQGLRLIYYSQIVNDFQKGDIAEGYSVSREKKESFPLTVTSAQKNPTAFYLCASSMESGRRNEQFFGPGTRLTVL.

This rearrangement joins TRBV5-1 to TRBJ2-2; 9 positions match TRBD1. CDR3 size: 16 residues. The junction had 8 bases not matched to a gene; V was cut back by 4 bases and J by 4 bases. CDR1 is SGHRS, CDR2 YFSETQ, per germline. The CDR3: CASSKTGQGGTGELFF. CDR3 sequence (DNA): TGCGCCAGCAGCAAGACGGGACAGGGAGGCACCGGGGAGCTGTTTTTT. Full variable domain (missing parts from reference TRBV5-1 and TRBJ2-2): KAGVTQTPRYLIKTRGQQVTLSCSPISGHRSVSWYQQTPGQGLQFLFEYFSETQRNKGNFPGRFSGRQFSNSRSEMNVSTLELGDSALYLCASSKTGQGGTGELFFGEGSRLTVL.

The rearrangement links TRBV24-1 to TRBJ2-5, with 8 bases lining up with TRBD2. This CDR3 is 13 amino acids long. The germline V gene encodes CDR1 KGHDR and CDR2 SFDVKD. V was clipped by 5 bases and J by 3 bases; unmatched bases: 1. In DNA, the CDR3 is TGTGCCACCAGTGCGGGGGGGGAAGAGACCCAGTACTTC. Its translation is CATSAGGEETQYF.

The chain employs TRBV7-3 and TRBJ2-3; TRBD1 matches 7 bases. Germline V gene sequence: CDR1 SGHTA, CDR2 FQGTGA. Losses at the gene ends were 5 bases for V and 3 bases for J; bases not matched to a gene: 14. The CDR3 covers 17 residues. CDR3 amino acids: CASSIYDRAFLTDTQYF. The CDR3 DNA reads TGTGCCAGCAGCATCTATGACAGGGCTTTTTTGACAGATACGCAGTATTTT.

J is TRBJ2-3 and V is TRBV10-2; perhaps TRBD1 as D (5 bases). Germline lookup yields CDR1 WSHSY and CDR2 SAAADI. Between the trimmed V and J ends, which lost 2 bases and 2 bases, there was a span of 11 bases. This CDR3 has 15 residues. This CDR3 is CASSEARAITDTQYF. The CDR3 bases are TGCGCCAGCAGTGAGGCCAGGGCCATCACAGATACGCAGTATTTT.

The chain employs TRBV18 and TRBJ2-5; 7 positions match TRBD1. From germline, CDR1 is KGHSH and CDR2 LQKENI. V dropped 3 bases and J dropped 4; count of bases not matched to a gene: 11. This CDR3 region has 16 residues. CDR3 nucleotide sequence: TGTGCCAGCTCACCTCCGAGGACAGGATGGACAGAGACCCAGTACTTC. Protein sequence: CASSPPRTGWTETQYF.

This clone was detected a few times. The chain is built from TRBV2 and TRBJ1-2; the D gene is possibly TRBD1 (5 bases). Between the trimmed V and J ends, which lost 7 bases and 2 bases, there was a span of 29 bases. Germline lookup yields CDR1 SNHLY and CDR2 FYNNEI. The CDR3 consists of 19 residues. The CDR3: CASKLVIGDSLDLNYGYTF. The CDR3 DNA reads TGTGCCAGCAAACTCGTCATAGGGGATTCTCTAGATCTGAACTATGGCTACACCTTC.

There are many counts of this clone. V is TRBV29-1 and J is TRBJ2-2; a weak D match, TRBD2 (6 bases). Germline CDR1 and CDR2: SQVTM and ANQGSEA. The V gene lost 6 bases and the J gene lost 6 bases, with 17 bases spanning the gap. CDR3 length: 14 residues. Written as DNA, the CDR3 is TGCAGCGTCCTTAGCGGTAGCCTTCCCGGGGAGCTGTTTTTT. The encoded protein is CSVLSGSLPGELFF.

This clone was counted ten times or more. The gene calls are TRBV7-3 and TRBJ2-1; 8 bases fit TRBD1. Germline V gene lookup returns CDR1 SGHTA and CDR2 FQGTGA. The ends lost 3 bases at V and 5 bases at J; junction bases unmatched: 3. This CDR3 has 14 residues. The CDR3 protein is CASSLGQENNEQFF. CDR3 in DNA: TGTGCCAGCAGCTTGGGACAGGAAAACAATGAGCAGTTCTTC.

The CDR3 region has the DNA TGCGCCAGCAGCTTGGAAGGGGGCTACACTGAAGCTTTCTTT. Amino acids: CASSLEGGYTEAFF. The rearrangement uses TRBV5-1 and TRBJ1-1, with 7 bases that match TRBD1. The CDR3 sequence is 14 residues long. V shed 0 bases, J shed 3 bases, and the junction held 2 bases outside the gene matches. Germline V gene data show CDR1 as SGHRS and CDR2 as YFSETQ.

In DNA, the CDR3 is TGTGCCAGCAGTTTATGGGGGGACAATGAGCAGTTCTTC. It translates to CASSLWGDNEQFF. The gene calls are TRBV27 and TRBJ2-1, with D perhaps TRBD2 (6 bases). The CDR3 has 13 residues. CDR1 MNHEY and CDR2 SMNVEV come from the germline V gene (reference sequence). V shed 1 base and J shed 5 bases, with 6 bases lying between them.

The chain uses TRBV30 and TRBJ1-2; possibly TRBD1 for D (5 bases). Per the germline V gene, CDR1 is GTSNPN and CDR2 is SVGIG (reference sequence). Between the trimmed V and J ends, which lost 8 bases and 8 bases, there was a span of 18 bases. There are 12 residues in the CDR3. The CDR3 is CALEGGTVGYTF. The CDR3 nucleotides are TGTGCCCTGGAGGGCGGGACGGTGGGCTACACCTTC.

The chain couples TRBV5-1 to TRBJ2-7; a possible D gene is TRBD2 (6 bases). Germline lookup yields CDR1 SGHRS and CDR2 YFSETQ. V shed 0 bases and J shed 3 bases, with 10 bases lying between them. This CDR3 spans 14 amino acids. CDR3 sequence: CASSLELASYEQYF. The CDR3 nucleotides read TGCGCCAGCAGCTTGGAGCTAGCGAGCTACGAGCAGTACTTC. Complete variable domain (other parts from reference TRBV5-1 and TRBJ2-7): KAGVTQTPRYLIKTRGQQVTLSCSPISGHRSVSWYQQTPGQGLQFLFEYFSETQRNKGNFPGRFSGRQFSNSRSEMNVSTLELGDSALYLCASSLELASYEQYFGPGTRLTVT.

This chain links TRBV28 with TRBJ2-1; weak D call: TRBD1 (6 bases). Trimming cost V 4 bases and J 4 bases, with 11 bases left between them. The CDR3 runs to 14 residues. CDR1 is MDHEN, CDR2 SYDVKM, per germline. The CDR3 protein is CASSYWTEYNEQFF. CDR3 DNA sequence: TGTGCCAGCAGTTACTGGACAGAATACAATGAGCAGTTCTTC. Supplemented by reference TRBV28 and TRBJ2-1, the full variable domain reads DVKVTQSSRYLVKRTGEKVFLECVQDMDHENMFWYRQDPGLGLRLIYFSYDVKMKEKGDIPEGYSVSREKKERFSLILESASTNQTSMYLCASSYWTEYNEQFFGPGTRLTVL.

The J gene is TRBJ2-3, the V gene TRBV15, with TRBD1 matching 8 bases. Germline V CDR1 and CDR2: LNHNV, YYDKDF (reference sequence). The CDR3 is 19 residues long. The V segment lost 3 bases and the J segment 4 bases; nucleotides outside the gene matches: 18. CDR3 protein: CATSRDWVHGRGRADTQYF. For the CDR3, the DNA is TGTGCCACCAGCAGGGATTGGGTACACGGCAGGGGGCGGGCAGATACGCAGTATTTT.

The V gene is TRBV27, the J gene TRBJ1-2; TRBD1 is a possible D gene (6 bases). The germline V gene encodes CDR1 MNHEY and CDR2 SMNVEV (reference sequence). There are 13 residues in the CDR3. Trimming stripped 5 bases from V and 8 bases from J, with 15 bases between. DNA for the CDR3: TGTGCCAGCAGTGCCCAACAGGGTTTCGGCTACACCTTC. Its protein is CASSAQQGFGYTF.

V and J are TRBV5-8 and TRBJ2-3, with a tentative D call TRBD1 (5 bases). Germline CDR1 is SGHTS and CDR2 is YDEGEE. The CDR3 covers 16 residues. V lost 0 bases, J lost 4 bases, and 15 bases lay in between. CDR3 sequence reads: CASSLAQFFRADTQYF. The CDR3 DNA is TGTGCCAGCAGCTTGGCACAGTTCTTCAGGGCAGATACGCAGTATTTT.

This clone occurred once. The V call is TRBV7-9, the J call TRBJ1-2, with D perhaps matching TRBD1 (6 bases). Trimming took off 6 bases at V and 4 bases at J, with 9 bases between the two ends. Germline CDR1 is SEHNR and CDR2 is FQNEAQ (reference sequence). The CDR3 is 12 residues long. The CDR3 loop reads CASSWDTYGYTF. The DNA for the CDR3 is TGTGCCAGCAGTTGGGACACCTATGGCTACACCTTC.

This clone was recorded only once. V usage is TRBV9 and J usage is TRBJ2-1, with 8 positions matching TRBD2. The CDR3 spans 17 residues. The V gene end was trimmed by 2 bases and the J gene end by 0 bases; junction bases not matched to a gene: 7. Germline loops: CDR1 SGDLS, CDR2 YYNGEE. The CDR3 bases are TGTGCCAGCAGCGTCATAGCGGGGTTGGACTCCTACAATGAGCAGTTCTTC. Translated, it gives CASSVIAGLDSYNEQFF. The full variable domain, completed using reference TRBV9 and TRBJ2-1, is DSGVTQTPKHLITATGQRVTLRCSPRSGDLSVYWYQQSLDQGLQFLIQYYNGEERAKGNILERFSAQQFPDLHSELNLSSLELGDSALYFCASSVIAGLDSYNEQFFGPGTRLTVL.

This clone came up once. V gene TRBV7-2 combines with J gene TRBJ1-2, with TRBD1 matching 9 bases. Trimming removed 7 bases from V and 7 bases from J; junction bases left unmatched: 4. This CDR3 comprises 12 residues. Germline V gene sequence: CDR1 SGHTA, CDR2 FQGNSA. DNA for the CDR3: TGTGCCAGCACCGACAGGGGGACTGGCTACACCTTC. It translates to CASTDRGTGYTF.

V is TRBV5-1 and J is TRBJ1-2; 7 nucleotides match TRBD1. Germline CDR1 reads SGHRS; CDR2 reads YFSETQ. The trim removed 3 bases at V and 3 bases at J, leaving 5 bases unmatched. This CDR3 spans 14 amino acids. The CDR3 protein is CASSSGTAHYGYTF. The CDR3 DNA is TGCGCCAGCAGCTCCGGGACAGCTCACTATGGCTACACCTTC. The complete variable domain, with remaining parts taken from reference TRBV5-1 and TRBJ1-2, reads KAGVTQTPRYLIKTRGQQVTLSCSPISGHRSVSWYQQTPGQGLQFLFEYFSETQRNKGNFPGRFSGRQFSNSRSEMNVSTLELGDSALYLCASSSGTAHYGYTFGSGTRLTVV.

The J gene is TRBJ1-2, the V gene TRBV27, with D perhaps matching TRBD1 (5 bases). This CDR3 region has 15 residues. The V end was cut by 6 bases, the J end by 2 bases, with 16 bases between. Germline assignment: CDR1 MNHEY and CDR2 SMNVEV (reference sequence). CDR3 sequence reads: CASRPTAPSNYGYTF. CDR3 sequence (DNA): TGTGCCAGCAGGCCGACAGCGCCCAGCAACTATGGCTACACCTTC.

The J gene is TRBJ1-4, the V gene TRBV5-1, with D possibly matching TRBD1 (5 bases). V was clipped by 8 bases and J by 2 bases, with 10 bases between them. Germline V gene data show CDR1 as SGHRS and CDR2 as YFSETQ. This CDR3 contains 13 residues. CDR3: CASARATNEKLFF. DNA of the CDR3: TGCGCCAGTGCCAGGGCGACTAATGAAAAACTGTTTTTT.

V is TRBV7-2 and J is TRBJ1-3; D perhaps matches TRBD1 (5 bases). Germline assignment: CDR1 SGHTA and CDR2 FQGNSA. The length of the CDR3 is 16 residues. Deletions cut 8 bases from V and 0 bases from J, with 17 bases between. Here the CDR3 reads CASRDVGANSGNTIYF. The CDR3 coding sequence is TGTGCCAGCCGTGACGTAGGGGCCAACTCTGGAAACACCATATATTTT.

V usage is TRBV28 and J usage is TRBJ2-7, with 11 bases identical to TRBD2. The CDR3 loop spans 17 amino acids. J lost 7 bases, V lost 4 bases, and 15 bases had no gene match. Germline V gives CDR1 MDHEN, CDR2 SYDVKM. The DNA of the CDR3 is TGTGCCAGCAGTTCGGTTCTGCTGCTAGCGGGAGGATCTGAGCAGTACTTC. It translates to CASSSVLLLAGGSEQYF.

The V gene is TRBV7-2, the J gene TRBJ2-7; 11 nucleotides match TRBD2. The V gene end was trimmed by 1 base and the J gene end by 6 bases; junction bases not matched to a gene: 8. CDR3 length equals 16 residues. Looked up from germline, CDR1 is SGHTA and CDR2 is FQGNSA. The CDR3 is CASSLGLTSGSGEQYF. The CDR3 DNA is TGTGCCAGCAGCTTAGGTTTAACTAGCGGGAGCGGCGAGCAGTACTTC.

The chain is built from TRBV10-3 and TRBJ1-4; D unresolved. The CDR3 extends over 15 amino acids. Germline V lookup: CDR1 ENHRY, CDR2 SYGVKD. Trimming stripped 0 bases from V and 0 bases from J, with 5 bases between. CDR3 sequence (DNA): TGTGCCATCAGTGAGTCCGTTGCAACTAATGAAAAACTGTTTTTT. It codes for CAISESVATNEKLFF.